The TCR beta chain described here comes from a study of T-cell memory formation after mild COVID-19. The study's findings and limits: A second wave of clones peaked on day 37, and their SARS-CoV-2 specificity went unconfirmed.

This clonotype has only a few counts. Antigen unknown. Germline assignment: CDR1 MNHEY and CDR2 SVGEGT. This CDR3 spans 13 amino acids. V lost 4 bases and J 4 bases, leaving 9 bases between the germline ends. TCRdb reprocessed the 5' RACE reads with MiXCR, giving one entry per CDR3 protein. The table has roughly 450,000 distinct CDR3 sequences, 18% seen once. Sequenced sample: PBMCs or a T cell subset sorted from them (not recorded which). The sequence was obtained from an adult woman who had mild COVID-19 (a few samples of this study predate the infection). Cell type and time point are not known. The chain uses TRBV6-2 or TRBV6-3 and TRBJ2-3; D unclear. Written as DNA, the CDR3 is TGTGCCAGCAGTTTCTCCCGCCCAGATACGCAGTATTTT. Amino acid sequence: CASSFSRPDTQYF.